The text below deals with one TCR beta chain. CDR3 size: 13 residues. Germline V gene data show CDR1 as ENHRY and CDR2 as SYGVKD. The V gene lost 8 bases and the J gene lost 0 bases, with 8 bases spanning the gap. Produced via immunoSEQ multiplex PCR; TCRdb's table is partial and in-frame only. The table has roughly 120,000 clones, approximately 90% seen once. This entry is derived from a study of T cell responses to AZD1222 COVID-19 vaccine. The sequence was collected from an adult in good health. The chain joins TRBV10-3 to TRBJ1-5; D unclear. The input for sequencing was peripheral blood, taken on day 0 of AZD1222 vaccination. CDR3 protein: CAIGGYSNQPQHF. The CDR3, as DNA: TGTGCCATCGGCGGGTATAGCAATCAGCCCCAGCATTTT.